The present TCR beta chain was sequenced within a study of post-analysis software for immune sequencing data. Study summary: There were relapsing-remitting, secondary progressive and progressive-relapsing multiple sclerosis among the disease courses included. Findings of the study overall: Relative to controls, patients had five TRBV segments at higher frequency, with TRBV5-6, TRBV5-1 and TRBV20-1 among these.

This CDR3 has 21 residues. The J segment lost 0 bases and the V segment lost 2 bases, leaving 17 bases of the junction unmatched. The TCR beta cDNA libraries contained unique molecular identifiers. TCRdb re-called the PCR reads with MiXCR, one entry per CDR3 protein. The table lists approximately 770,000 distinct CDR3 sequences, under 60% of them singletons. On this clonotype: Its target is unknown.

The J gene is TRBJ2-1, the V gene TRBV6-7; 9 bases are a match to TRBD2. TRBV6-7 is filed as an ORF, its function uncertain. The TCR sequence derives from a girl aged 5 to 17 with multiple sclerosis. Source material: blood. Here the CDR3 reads CASSYDQVLREGRSSYNEQFF. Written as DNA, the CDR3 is TGTGCCAGCAGTTACGACCAGGTTTTGCGGGAGGGCCGGAGCTCCTACAATGAGCAGTTCTTC.